These T cell receptor beta chains were read from a single sample in a study of cytomegalovirus exposure and HLA in healthy donors. TCRdb's copy holds only in-frame clones and misses some; the assay was immunoSEQ multiplex PCR. Among around 99,000 clones listed, about nine tenths were seen once. The specimen sequenced was PBMCs. These receptors were taken from a woman between 18 and 29 years old in good health and CMV-seronegative. Both conserved end residues are part of each CDR3. A D gene is named only where the DNA matches it firmly. Expanded clones get a size class; other rows say once, few or many, or leave the size out.

v_gene,d_gene,j_gene,abundance,CDR3nt,CDR3aa
TRBV9,NA,TRBJ2-1,NA,TGTGCCAGCAGCGGAAGGGACTTCTACTACAATGAGCAGTTCTTC,CASSGRDFYYNEQFF
TRBV28,NA,TRBJ2-2,once,TGTGCCGGCAGCGGCCCGGGGGCCGGGGAGCTGTTTTTT,CAGSGPGAGELFF
TRBV27,NA,TRBJ1-3,once,TGTGCCAGCAGTTTGACCGACACTGGAAACACCATATATTTT,CASSLTDTGNTIYF
TRBV11-3,TRBD2,TRBJ2-1,NA,TGTGCCAGCAGCTTAGGAGCTAGCGGGAGGTCGGTTAATGAGCAGTTCTTC,CASSLGASGRSVNEQFF
TRBV13,NA,TRBJ2-1,NA,TGTGCCAGCAGCTTAGGGGGGGGGCGAGAGTTCTTC,CASSLGGGREFF
TRBV5-6,NA,TRBJ1-2,NA,TGTGCCAGCCACCGGCAGGGGAGTGCCTATGGCTACACCTTC,CASHRQGSAYGYTF
TRBV19,NA,TRBJ2-1,few,TGTGCCAGTAGTTTGGAGCTTAGCTCCTACAATGAGCAGTTCTTC,CASSLELSSYNEQFF
TRBV7-3,NA,TRBJ2-2,NA,TGTGCCAGCAGCTTCGGTCGGGGAACCGGGGAGCTGTTTTTT,CASSFGRGTGELFF
TRBV6-1,NA,TRBJ2-5,NA,TGTGCCAGCAGTGACGAGGCCGGGATGGAGACCCAGTACTTC,CASSDEAGMETQYF
TRBV9,NA,TRBJ1-3,once,TGTGCCAGCAGCGTAGGTACAGGCTCTGGAAACACCATATATTTT,CASSVGTGSGNTIYF
TRBV28,TRBD1,TRBJ2-7,NA,TGTGCCAGCAGTTTCACAGGGGGGAAACTCTACGAGCAGTACTTC,CASSFTGGKLYEQYF
TRBV25-1,TRBD2,TRBJ2-3,once,TGTGCCAGCAGACCCGGGACTAGCGGGGAAGATACGCAGTATTTT,CASRPGTSGEDTQYF
TRBV19,NA,TRBJ1-1,NA,TGTGCCAGTAGAAGGACGGACTACACTGAAGCTTTCTTT,CASRRTDYTEAFF
TRBV7-8,NA,TRBJ2-1,NA,TGTGCCAGCAGCTTAGTCTTCCCGAGGGATGAGCAGTTCTTC,CASSLVFPRDEQFF
TRBV5-4,NA,TRBJ2-7,once,TGTGCCAGCAGCTCACCCGGGAACTCCTACGAGCAGTACTTC,CASSSPGNSYEQYF
TRBV7-9,TRBD2,TRBJ2-1,NA,TGTGCCAGCAGCCTACGGACTAGCGACTACAATGAGCAGTTCTTC,CASSLRTSDYNEQFF
TRBV6-4,NA,TRBJ2-2,few,TGTGCCAGCAGTGAAGCTGAAACCGGGGAGCTGTTTTTT,CASSEAETGELFF
TRBV28,NA,TRBJ1-2,NA,TGTGCCAGCAGTAATTCAGGGTTGGGCTACACCTTC,CASSNSGLGYTF
TRBV28,NA,TRBJ1-2,NA,TGTGCCAGCAGTTCACAGGGTCTGCGGGGCTACACCTTC,CASSSQGLRGYTF
TRBV30,NA,TRBJ2-1,NA,TGTGCCTGGAGTGTCTTCGAGCGGCCCTACAATGAGCAGTTCTTC,CAWSVFERPYNEQFF
TRBV25-1,TRBD2,TRBJ2-3,NA,TGTGCCAGCAGTGAACGCGGGGGGTACACAGATACGCAGTATTTT,CASSERGGYTDTQYF
TRBV5-4,TRBD2,TRBJ2-3,NA,TGTGCCAGCACCAGGAGCGGGGGGAGCACAGATACGCAGTATTTT,CASTRSGGSTDTQYF
TRBV2,TRBD1,TRBJ1-2,NA,TGTGCCAGCAGTGAAGGACAGGGAGGTGGCTACACCTTC,CASSEGQGGGYTF
TRBV7-2,TRBD2,TRBJ2-7,once,TGTGCCAGCAGCTCGGGACTACTCTACGAGCAGTACTTC,CASSSGLLYEQYF
TRBV7-3,NA,TRBJ1-2,NA,TGTGCCAGCAGCCCGACCTCCAGGGAAATAGACTATGGCTACACCTTC,CASSPTSREIDYGYTF
TRBV5-5,TRBD2,TRBJ2-1,NA,TGTGCCAGCAGCTTACGGGGGGACAATGAGCAGTTCTTC,CASSLRGDNEQFF
TRBV7-9,TRBD2,TRBJ2-3,NA,TGTGCCAGCAGCTTTGACTGGGGGGGAGGAGATACGCAGTATTTT,CASSFDWGGGDTQYF
TRBV7-6,TRBD2,TRBJ2-1,NA,TGTGCCAGCACCTCCGGGGGGAGGAACTCCTACAATGAGCAGTTCTTC,CASTSGGRNSYNEQFF
TRBV18,TRBD2,TRBJ2-2,NA,TGTGCCAGCCCGAAGGGAGGGTACGACACCGGGGAGCTGTTTTTT,CASPKGGYDTGELFF
TRBV4-3,NA,TRBJ2-7,NA,TGCGCCAGCAGCCAAGATTTCCCCTACGGGGTGCAGTACTTC,CASSQDFPYGVQYF
TRBV9,TRBD1,TRBJ1-1,NA,TGTGCCAGCAGCCCACATGACAGGGGGCTGTTGCGTGCTTTCTTT,CASSPHDRGLLRAFF
TRBV4-1,TRBD2,TRBJ2-1,NA,TGCGCCAGCAGCCAAGCTAATATGGGACTAGCGGACAATGAGCAGTTCTTC,CASSQANMGLADNEQFF
TRBV27,TRBD2,TRBJ2-7,once,TGTGCCAGCAGCACACTAGCGGGGACACCCTACGAGCAGTACTTC,CASSTLAGTPYEQYF
TRBV5-1,NA,TRBJ2-3,NA,TGCGCCAGCAGCTTGTTCGCGGCAGATACGCAGTATTTT,CASSLFAADTQYF
TRBV7-9,NA,TRBJ2-7,once,TGTGCCAGCAGCACCCTAGTAGCCGGGAGATACTACGAGCAGTACTTC,CASSTLVAGRYYEQYF
TRBV28,TRBD2,TRBJ2-2,NA,TGTGCCAGTATCGAGGGCCGGGGAGGGTCTAACGGGGAGCTGTTTTTT,CASIEGRGGSNGELFF
TRBV28,TRBD1,TRBJ2-3,NA,TGTGCCAGCAGTTTATCCGGGACAGGGCCAGATACGCAGTATTTT,CASSLSGTGPDTQYF
TRBV29-1,NA,TRBJ1-1,NA,TGCAGCGTGTTGACACTTATGAACACTGAAGCTTTCTTT,CSVLTLMNTEAFF